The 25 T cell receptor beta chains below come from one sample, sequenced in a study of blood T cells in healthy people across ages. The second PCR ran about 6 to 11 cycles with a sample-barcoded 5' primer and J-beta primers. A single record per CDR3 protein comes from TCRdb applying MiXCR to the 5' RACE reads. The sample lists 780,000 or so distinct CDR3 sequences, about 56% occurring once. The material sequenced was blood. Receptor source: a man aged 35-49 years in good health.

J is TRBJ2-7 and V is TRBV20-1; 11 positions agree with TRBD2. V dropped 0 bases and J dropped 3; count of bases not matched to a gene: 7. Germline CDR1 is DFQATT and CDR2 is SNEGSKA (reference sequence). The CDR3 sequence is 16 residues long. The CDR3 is CSARDTMGLADYEQYF. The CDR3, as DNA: TGCAGTGCTAGAGATACCATGGGACTAGCGGACTACGAGCAGTACTTC.

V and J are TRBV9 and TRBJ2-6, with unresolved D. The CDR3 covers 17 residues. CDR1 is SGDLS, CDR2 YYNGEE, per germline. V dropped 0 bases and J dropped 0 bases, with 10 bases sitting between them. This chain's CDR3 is CASSVALSASGANVLTF. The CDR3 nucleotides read TGTGCCAGCAGCGTAGCTTTATCCGCCTCTGGGGCCAACGTCCTGACTTTC.

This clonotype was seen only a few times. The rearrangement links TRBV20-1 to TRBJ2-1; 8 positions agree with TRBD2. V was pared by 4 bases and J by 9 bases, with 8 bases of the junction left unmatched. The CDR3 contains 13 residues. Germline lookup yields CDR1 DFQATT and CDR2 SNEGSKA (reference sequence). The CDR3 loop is CSAKGAGDSEQFF. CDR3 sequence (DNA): TGCAGTGCTAAGGGAGCGGGAGATAGTGAGCAGTTCTTC.

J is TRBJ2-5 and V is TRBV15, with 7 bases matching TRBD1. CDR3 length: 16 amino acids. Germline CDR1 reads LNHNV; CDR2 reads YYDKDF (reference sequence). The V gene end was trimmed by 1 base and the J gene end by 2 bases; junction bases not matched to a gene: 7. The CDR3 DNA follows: TGTGCCACCAGCAGAGTGCGGACAGGCGTACAAGAGACCCAGTACTTC. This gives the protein CATSRVRTGVQETQYF.

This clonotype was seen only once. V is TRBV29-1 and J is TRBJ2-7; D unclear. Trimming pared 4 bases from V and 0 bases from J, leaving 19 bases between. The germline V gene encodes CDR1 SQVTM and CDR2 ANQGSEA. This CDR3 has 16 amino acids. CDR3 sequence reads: CSVVGRSEKVSYEQYF. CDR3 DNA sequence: TGCAGCGTTGTGGGCCGAAGCGAAAAAGTCTCCTACGAGCAGTACTTC.

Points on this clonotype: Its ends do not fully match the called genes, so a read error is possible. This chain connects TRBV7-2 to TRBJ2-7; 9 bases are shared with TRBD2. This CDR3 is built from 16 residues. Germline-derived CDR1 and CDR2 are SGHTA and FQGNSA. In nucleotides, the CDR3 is TGTGCTAGCAGCTTAGCGATACTAGCGGGCTCTTACGAGCAGTACTTC. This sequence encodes CASSLAILAGSYEQYF.

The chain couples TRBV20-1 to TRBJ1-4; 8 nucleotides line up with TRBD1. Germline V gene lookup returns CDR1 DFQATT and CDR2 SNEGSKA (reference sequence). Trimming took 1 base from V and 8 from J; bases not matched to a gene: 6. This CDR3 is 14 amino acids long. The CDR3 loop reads CSARGQGSWEKLFF. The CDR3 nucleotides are TGCAGTGCTAGAGGACAGGGGAGTTGGGAAAAACTGTTTTTT.

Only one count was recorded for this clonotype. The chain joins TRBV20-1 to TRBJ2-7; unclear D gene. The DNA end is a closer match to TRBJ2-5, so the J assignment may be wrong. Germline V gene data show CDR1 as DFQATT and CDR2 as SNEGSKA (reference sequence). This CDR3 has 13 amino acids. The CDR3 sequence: CSARDLGKETQYF. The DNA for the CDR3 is TGCAGTGCTAGAGATCTAGGGAAGGAGACCCAGTACTTC.

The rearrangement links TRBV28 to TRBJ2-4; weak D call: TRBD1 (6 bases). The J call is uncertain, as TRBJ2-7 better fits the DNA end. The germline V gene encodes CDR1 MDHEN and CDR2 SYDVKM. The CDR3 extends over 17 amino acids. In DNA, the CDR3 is TGTGCCGCCTTGCCCCGCAGAGGGGGAATGACGATCTACGAGCAGTACTTC. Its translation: CAALPRRGGMTIYEQYF.

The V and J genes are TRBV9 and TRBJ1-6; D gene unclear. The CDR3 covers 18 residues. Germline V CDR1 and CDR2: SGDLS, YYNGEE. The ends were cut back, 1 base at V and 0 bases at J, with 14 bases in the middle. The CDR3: CASSVTGGAGSYNSPLHF. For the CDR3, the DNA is TGTGCCAGCAGCGTAACTGGTGGAGCCGGCTCCTATAATTCACCCCTCCACTTT.

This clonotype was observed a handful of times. The CDR3 protein is CASMRALSGANVLTF. Written as DNA, the CDR3 is TGTGCCAGCATGAGGGCCCTCTCTGGGGCCAACGTCCTGACTTTC. The chain combines TRBV12-3 or TRBV12-4 with TRBJ2-6; D possibly corresponds to TRBD2 (5 bases). The CDR3 length is 15 residues. V lost 7 bases and J 0 bases, leaving 10 bases between the germline ends.

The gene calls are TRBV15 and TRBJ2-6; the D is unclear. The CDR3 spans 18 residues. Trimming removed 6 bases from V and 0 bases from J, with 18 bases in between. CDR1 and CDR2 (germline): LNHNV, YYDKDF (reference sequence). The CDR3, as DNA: TGTGCCACCAGGAATACGGTCCGGAAAGACTCTGGGGCCAACGTCCTGACTTTC. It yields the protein CATRNTVRKDSGANVLTF.

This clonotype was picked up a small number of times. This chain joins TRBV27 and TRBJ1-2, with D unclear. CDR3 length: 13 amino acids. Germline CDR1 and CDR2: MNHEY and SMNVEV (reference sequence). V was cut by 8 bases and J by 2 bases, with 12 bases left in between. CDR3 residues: CASANRGNYGYTF. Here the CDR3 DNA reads TGTGCCAGCGCCAACCGCGGGAACTATGGCTACACCTTC.

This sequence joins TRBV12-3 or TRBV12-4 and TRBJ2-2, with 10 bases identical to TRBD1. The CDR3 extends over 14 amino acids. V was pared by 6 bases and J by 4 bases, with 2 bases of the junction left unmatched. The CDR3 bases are TGTGCCAGCAGGTGGACAGGGGGCACCGGGGAGCTGTTTTTT. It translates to CASRWTGGTGELFF.

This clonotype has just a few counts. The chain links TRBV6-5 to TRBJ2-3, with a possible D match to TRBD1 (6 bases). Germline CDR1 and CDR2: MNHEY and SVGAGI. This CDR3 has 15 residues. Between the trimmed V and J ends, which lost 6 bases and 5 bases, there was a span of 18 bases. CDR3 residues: CASRQTQGHGDTQYF. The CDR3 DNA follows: TGTGCCAGCAGGCAAACCCAGGGGCATGGAGATACGCAGTATTTT.

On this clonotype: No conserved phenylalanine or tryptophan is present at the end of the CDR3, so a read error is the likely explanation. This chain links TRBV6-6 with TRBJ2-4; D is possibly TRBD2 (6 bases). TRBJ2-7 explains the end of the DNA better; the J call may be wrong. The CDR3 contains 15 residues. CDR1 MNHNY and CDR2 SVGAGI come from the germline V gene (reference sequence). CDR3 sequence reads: CASTPGWGDSYEQYL. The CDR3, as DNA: TGTGCCAGCACCCCCGGGTGGGGGGACTCCTACGAGCAGTACTTG.

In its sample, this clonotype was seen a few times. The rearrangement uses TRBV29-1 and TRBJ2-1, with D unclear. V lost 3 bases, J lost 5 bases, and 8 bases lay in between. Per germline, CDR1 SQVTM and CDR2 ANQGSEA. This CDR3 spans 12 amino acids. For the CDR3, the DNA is TGCAGCGTTGATGGGCTCCACAATGAGCAGTTCTTC. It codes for CSVDGLHNEQFF.

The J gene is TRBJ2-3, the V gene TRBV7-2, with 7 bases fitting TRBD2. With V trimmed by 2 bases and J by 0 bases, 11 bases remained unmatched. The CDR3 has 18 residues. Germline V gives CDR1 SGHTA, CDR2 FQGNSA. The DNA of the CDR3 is TGTGCCAGCAGCTTAAATTTCAGGGTGCGGGGGAGCACAGATACGCAGTATTTT. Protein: CASSLNFRVRGSTDTQYF. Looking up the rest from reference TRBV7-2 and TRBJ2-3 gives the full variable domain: GAGVSQSPSNKVTEKGKDVELRCDPISGHTALYWYRQSLGQGLEFLIYFQGNSAPDKSGLPSDRFSAERTGGSVSTLTIQRTQQEDSAVYLCASSLNFRVRGSTDTQYFGPGTRLTVL.

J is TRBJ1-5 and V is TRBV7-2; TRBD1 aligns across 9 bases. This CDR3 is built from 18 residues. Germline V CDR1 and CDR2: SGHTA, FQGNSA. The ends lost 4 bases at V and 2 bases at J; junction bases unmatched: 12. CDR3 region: CASSWEAGQGVRNQPQHF. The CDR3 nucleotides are TGTGCCAGCAGCTGGGAAGCGGGACAGGGTGTCCGCAATCAGCCCCAGCATTTT. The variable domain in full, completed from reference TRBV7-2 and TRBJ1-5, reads GAGVSQSPSNKVTEKGKDVELRCDPISGHTALYWYRQSLGQGLEFLIYFQGNSAPDKSGLPSDRFSAERTGGSVSTLTIQRTQQEDSAVYLCASSWEAGQGVRNQPQHFGDGTRLSIL.

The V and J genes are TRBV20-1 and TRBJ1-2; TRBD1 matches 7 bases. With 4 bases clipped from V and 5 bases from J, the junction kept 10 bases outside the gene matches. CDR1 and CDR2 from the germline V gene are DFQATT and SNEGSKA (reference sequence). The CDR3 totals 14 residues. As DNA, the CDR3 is TGCAGTGCTACTTTGACCGGGACAGCTTATGGCTACACCTTC. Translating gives CSATLTGTAYGYTF.

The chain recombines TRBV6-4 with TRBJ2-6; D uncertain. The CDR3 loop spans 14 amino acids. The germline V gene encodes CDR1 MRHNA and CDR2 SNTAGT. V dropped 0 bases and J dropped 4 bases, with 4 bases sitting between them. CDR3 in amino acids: CASSDSRGANVLTF. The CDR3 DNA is TGTGCCAGCAGTGACTCGCGCGGGGCCAACGTCCTGACTTTC.

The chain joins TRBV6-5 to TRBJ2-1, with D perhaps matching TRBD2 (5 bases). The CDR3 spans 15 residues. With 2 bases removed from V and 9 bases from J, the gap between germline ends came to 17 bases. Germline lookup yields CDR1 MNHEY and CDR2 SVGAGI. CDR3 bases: TGTGCCAGCAGTTACGAGCGGACCCCCTCCAGTGAGCAGTTCTTC. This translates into CASSYERTPSSEQFF.

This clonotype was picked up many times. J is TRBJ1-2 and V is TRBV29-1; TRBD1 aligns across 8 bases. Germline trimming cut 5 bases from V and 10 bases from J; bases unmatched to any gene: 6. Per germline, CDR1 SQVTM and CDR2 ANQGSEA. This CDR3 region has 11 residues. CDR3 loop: CSVTKTGDYTF. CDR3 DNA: TGCAGCGTTACGAAGACAGGGGACTACACCTTC.

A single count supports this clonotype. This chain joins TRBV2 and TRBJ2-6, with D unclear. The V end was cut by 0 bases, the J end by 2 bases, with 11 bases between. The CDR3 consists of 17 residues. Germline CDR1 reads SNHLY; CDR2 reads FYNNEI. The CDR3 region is CASSEAKTRAGANVLTF. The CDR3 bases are TGTGCCAGCAGTGAAGCTAAAACCCGTGCTGGGGCCAACGTCCTGACTTTC.

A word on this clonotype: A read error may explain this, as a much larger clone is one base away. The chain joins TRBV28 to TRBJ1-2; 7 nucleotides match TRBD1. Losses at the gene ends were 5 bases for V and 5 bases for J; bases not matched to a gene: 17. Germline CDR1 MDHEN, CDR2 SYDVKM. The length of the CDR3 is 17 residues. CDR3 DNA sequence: TGTGCCAGCAGTGATACCGCCCACAGGGGCCTGCAGTATGGCTACACCTTC. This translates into CASSDTAHRGLQYGYTF.